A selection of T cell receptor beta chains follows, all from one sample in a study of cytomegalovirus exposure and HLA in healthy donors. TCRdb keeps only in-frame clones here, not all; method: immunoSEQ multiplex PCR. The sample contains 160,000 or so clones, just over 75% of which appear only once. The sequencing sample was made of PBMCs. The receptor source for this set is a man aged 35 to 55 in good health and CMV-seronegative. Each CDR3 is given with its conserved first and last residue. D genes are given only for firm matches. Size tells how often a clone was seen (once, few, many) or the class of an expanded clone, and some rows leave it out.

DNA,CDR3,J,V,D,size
TGTGCCAGCAGTGGTGTTAAGGAGGCTAACTATGGCTACACCTTC,CASSGVKEANYGYTF,TRBJ1-2,TRBV6-1,-,-
TGTGCCAGCAGTGAAGAAAGGACTCGAAACACCATATATTTT,CASSEERTRNTIYF,TRBJ1-3,TRBV6-1,-,-
TGTGCCAGCAGCCAAGAACAGAGAGCGGGGGCGGGGGAGTTCTTC,CASSQEQRAGAGEFF,TRBJ2-1,TRBV4-2,TRBD2,few
TGTGCCAGCAGTATGACTCCTGGACTAGCGGGAGGGCGTATCGGGGAGCTGTTTTTT,CASSMTPGLAGGRIGELFF,TRBJ2-2,TRBV6-4,TRBD2,-
TGTGCCAGCAGTTTAGCGGGACTCTACTACGAGCAGTACTTC,CASSLAGLYYEQYF,TRBJ2-7,TRBV28,-,-
TGTGCCATCAAGGCTTCCGACTACAATGGCTACACCTTC,CAIKASDYNGYTF,TRBJ1-2,TRBV10-3,-,-
TGTGCCAGCAGCCTTAGCGGGAGGGCCGGCAATGAGCAGTTCTTC,CASSLSGRAGNEQFF,TRBJ2-1,TRBV2,TRBD2,-
TGTGCAAGTCGCTTAGCTGGGACTAGCGGGGAGCCCCACGAGCAGTACTTC,CASRLAGTSGEPHEQYF,TRBJ2-7,TRBV12-2,-,once
TGTGCCAGCTGCTGGACAGGGCACTCCTACGAGCAGTACTTC,CASCWTGHSYEQYF,TRBJ2-7,TRBV28,TRBD1,-
TGTGCCAGCAGCTTATCAGGGGCGCTAAACTATGGCTACACCTTC,CASSLSGALNYGYTF,TRBJ1-2,TRBV7-2,-,-
TGTGCCAGCAGCCCCCCCGCGGCTTGGACAGGGGGCGGGACCGGGGAGCTGTTTTTT,CASSPPAAWTGGGTGELFF,TRBJ2-2,TRBV27,TRBD1,-
TGTGCCAGCAGTTTCCTAACAGGGGGCCACGCTGAAGCTTTCTTT,CASSFLTGGHAEAFF,TRBJ1-1,TRBV13,TRBD1,few
TGTGCCGGAGTGATGGTGGGAGTAAGGGATGAGCAGTTCTTC,CAGVMVGVRDEQFF,TRBJ2-1,TRBV27,-,-
TGTGCCTGGAGTGCCCCGGGACACATCACAGATACGCAGTATTTT,CAWSAPGHITDTQYF,TRBJ2-3,TRBV30,-,-
TGCGCCAGCAGCTTCACACCGACAGGGATGAACACTGAAGCTTTCTTT,CASSFTPTGMNTEAFF,TRBJ1-1,TRBV5-1,TRBD1,-
TGTGCCGTCCCAGGGGGGCCGGAGAACACTGAAGCTTTCTTT,CAVPGGPENTEAFF,TRBJ1-1,TRBV2,TRBD1,few
TGCGCCAGCAGATCCCGGGCGGGGGGGTTAGAGAGACCCCAGTACTTC,CASRSRAGGLERPQYF,TRBJ2-5,TRBV5-1,TRBD2,-
TGTGCCAGCAGCAACCAAAAGGGGGTGAACACTGAAGCTTTCTTT,CASSNQKGVNTEAFF,TRBJ1-1,TRBV5-4,-,-
TGTGCCACCAGCAAGTGGCCCCAGGATCAGAAGCAGTACTTC,CATSKWPQDQKQYF,TRBJ2-7,TRBV15,-,-
TGTGCCAGCAGCCCCGGACAGGGCGAGACCGGGGAGCTGTTTTTT,CASSPGQGETGELFF,TRBJ2-2,TRBV6-4,TRBD1,-
TGTGCCAGCAGCTTAGTTGCGGCCTCACCAACTTACGAGCAGTACTTC,CASSLVAASPTYEQYF,TRBJ2-7,TRBV7-3,-,-
TGTGCCAGCAGCTTGGTTGGCCGCTCTGGGGCCAACGTCCTGACTTTC,CASSLVGRSGANVLTF,TRBJ2-6,TRBV5-6,-,-
TGTGCCAGCAGTGAAACACGGGTCAATCAGCCCCAGCATTTT,CASSETRVNQPQHF,TRBJ1-5,TRBV6-5,-,-
TGTGCCAGCAGTTTTGCAGGGACTAGCACAGATACGCAGTATTTT,CASSFAGTSTDTQYF,TRBJ2-3,TRBV28,-,-
TGTGCCTGGAGGGGGGGGGACCTCGGGAATGAGCAGTTCTTC,CAWRGGDLGNEQFF,TRBJ2-1,TRBV30,TRBD2,-
TGTGCCAGCAGCTTGGCAGGGGGTTCCCTCAACACCGGGGAGCTGTTTTTT,CASSLAGGSLNTGELFF,TRBJ2-2,TRBV5-4,TRBD1,many
TGTGCCAGCAGTGAATACCGGGACAGGGATGGCTACACCTTC,CASSEYRDRDGYTF,TRBJ1-2,TRBV6-1,TRBD1,-
TGTGCCAGCAGCCAAGATACAGGGCGGACTGAAGCTTTCTTT,CASSQDTGRTEAFF,TRBJ1-1,TRBV14,-,-
TGCAGCGTTGAAGGTCGCAGGGTAGGAGATACGCAGTATTTT,CSVEGRRVGDTQYF,TRBJ2-3,TRBV29-1,-,-
TGTGCCAGCGGAAGGGGCCTCTCTGGAAACACCATATATTTT,CASGRGLSGNTIYF,TRBJ1-3,TRBV9,-,-
TGTGCCTGGAGTAAGACAGGGGCGAAATATGGCTACACCTTC,CAWSKTGAKYGYTF,TRBJ1-2,TRBV30,TRBD1,-
TGTGCCAGCAGCGTGGAACTAGCGGGAGCAGGTGAGCAGTTCTTC,CASSVELAGAGEQFF,TRBJ2-1,TRBV9,TRBD2,-
TGTGCCAGCAGCTGGGACAGGGCCTCTGGGGCCAACGTCCTGACTTTC,CASSWDRASGANVLTF,TRBJ2-6,TRBV7-8,TRBD1,-
TGTGCCATCAGGGGGGTAACTAGCGGGAGTTACGAGCAGTACTTC,CAIRGVTSGSYEQYF,TRBJ2-7,TRBV10-3,TRBD2,-
TGTGCCAGCAGTGTAGGGGGGGCCCATCAGCCCCAGCATTTT,CASSVGGAHQPQHF,TRBJ1-5,TRBV2,-,-
TGTGCCAGCAGTGCAGGGGGCTTCTCTGGAAACACCATATATTTT,CASSAGGFSGNTIYF,TRBJ1-3,TRBV27,TRBD1,-
TGCGCCAGCAGCTTGGGAGGGCGGCTCGGCTCCTACGAGCAGTACTTC,CASSLGGRLGSYEQYF,TRBJ2-7,TRBV5-1,-,-
TGTGCCAGCGGGGGACTAGCGGGAGGGGACACCGGGGAGCTGTTTTTT,CASGGLAGGDTGELFF,TRBJ2-2,TRBV5-4,TRBD2,few
TGTGCCAGCAGCGTCGACCCGACAGGGGGTCCCGCAGATACGCAGTATTTT,CASSVDPTGGPADTQYF,TRBJ2-3,TRBV9,TRBD1,-
TGTGCGACTGAGGGACAGAGAAATCAGCCCCAGCATTTT,CATEGQRNQPQHF,TRBJ1-5,TRBV19,TRBD1,-
TGTGCCAGCAGCCCCGGGACTAGCGGGGGAAAGTACACAGATACGCAGTATTTT,CASSPGTSGGKYTDTQYF,TRBJ2-3,TRBV11-2,TRBD2,-
TGTGCCAGCACAGGCAGTCCTCCCGGGGAGCTGTTTTTT,CASTGSPPGELFF,TRBJ2-2,TRBV6-1,-,-
TGTGCCACCAGCAGACGGGCTAGCGGGGACAATGAGCAGTTCTTC,CATSRRASGDNEQFF,TRBJ2-1,TRBV15,TRBD2,-
TGTGCCAGCAGTTTCGACAGGGAGTACTACGAGCAGTACTTC,CASSFDREYYEQYF,TRBJ2-7,TRBV28,TRBD1,few
TGTGCCTGGAGTTGGACAGGGATGAACACTGAAGCTTTCTTT,CAWSWTGMNTEAFF,TRBJ1-1,TRBV30,TRBD1,-
TGCAGCGTTGAGTCGGGCGGGAGCTCTGGGGCCAACGTCCTGACTTTC,CSVESGGSSGANVLTF,TRBJ2-6,TRBV29-1,TRBD2,-
TGTGCCAGCAGCGGGGGAGGGGGGGGATACAATGAGCAGTTCTTC,CASSGGGGGYNEQFF,TRBJ2-1,TRBV5-6,-,-
TGTGCCAGCAGCTTAAACCCCAGTCCCACTGAAGCTTTCTTT,CASSLNPSPTEAFF,TRBJ1-1,TRBV7-3,-,-
TGTGCCAGCAGCCCTACAGGGGCGGCTAACTATGGCTACACCTTC,CASSPTGAANYGYTF,TRBJ1-2,TRBV7-3,TRBD1,-